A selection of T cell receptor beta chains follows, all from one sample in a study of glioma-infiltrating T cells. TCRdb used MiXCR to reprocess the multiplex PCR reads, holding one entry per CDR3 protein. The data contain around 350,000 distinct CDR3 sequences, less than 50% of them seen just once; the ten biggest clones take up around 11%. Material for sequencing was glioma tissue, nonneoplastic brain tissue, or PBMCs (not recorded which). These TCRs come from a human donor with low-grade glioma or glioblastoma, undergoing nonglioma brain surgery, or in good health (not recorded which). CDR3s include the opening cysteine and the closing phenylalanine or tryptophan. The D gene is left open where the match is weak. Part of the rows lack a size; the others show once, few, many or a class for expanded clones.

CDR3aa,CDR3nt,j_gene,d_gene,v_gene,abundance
CASSLALIGNLNTEAFF,TGTGCCAGCAGCTTAGCGCTAATCGGGAATTTGAACACTGAAGCTTTCTTT,TRBJ1-1,NA,TRBV7-9,few
CASNTKPGLRTDTQYF,TGCGCCAGCAACACAAAACCGGGACTACGCACAGATACGCAGTATTTT,TRBJ2-3,TRBD2,TRBV4-1,few
CASRGRDRVSNTEAFF,TGTGCCAGCAGGGGGAGGGACAGGGTATCGAACACTGAAGCTTTCTTT,TRBJ1-1,TRBD1,TRBV2,few
CSVTVSNQPQHF,TGCAGTGTCACAGTGAGCAATCAGCCCCAGCATTTT,TRBJ1-5,NA,TRBV20-1,NA
CASSVNSGEQYF,TGTGCCAGCAGTGTAAACAGCGGCGAGCAGTACTTC,TRBJ2-7,NA,TRBV6-1,NA
CASSYSAGLYGYTF,TGTGCCAGCAGTTACTCCGCGGGGCTCTACGGCTACACCTTC,TRBJ1-2,NA,TRBV6-2/TRBV6-3,NA
CSASYRDSTYEQYF,TGCAGTGCTAGTTACCGGGACAGCACCTACGAGCAGTACTTC,TRBJ2-7,TRBD1,TRBV20-1,many
CAWGHMNTEAFF,TGTGCCTGGGGACATATGAACACTGAAGCTTTCTTT,TRBJ1-1,NA,TRBV30,NA
CASSYPPGWENTIYF,TGTGCCAGCAGTTACCCCCCTGGCTGGGAAAACACCATATATTTT,TRBJ1-3,NA,TRBV6-5,few
CASRPGPQAGGETQYF,TGTGCCAGCCGCCCGGGACCTCAGGCCGGGGGAGAGACCCAGTACTTC,TRBJ2-5,NA,TRBV12-3/TRBV12-4,NA
CASSEGTEYGYTF,TGTGCCAGCAGTGAAGGGACAGAGTATGGCTACACCTTC,TRBJ1-2,NA,TRBV2,many
CASSLYKQGGAFF,TGTGCCAGCAGTTTATATAAACAGGGGGGAGCTTTCTTT,TRBJ1-1,TRBD1,TRBV28,many
CASSLVRITYEQYF,TGTGCCAGCAGTTTAGTAAGGATCACCTACGAGCAGTACTTC,TRBJ2-7,NA,TRBV28,NA
CSVENIGAARPFF,TGCAGCGTTGAAAACATCGGGGCAGCGCGACCGTTCTTC,TRBJ2-1,NA,TRBV29-1,NA
CASSLVGLAGEGAQYF,TGCGCCAGCAGCCTCGTAGGACTAGCGGGAGAGGGCGCGCAGTACTTC,TRBJ2-7,TRBD2,TRBV4-1,NA
CASSQGGVYGQYF,TGTGCCAGCAGCCAAGGAGGAGTTTACGGGCAGTACTTC,TRBJ2-7,NA,TRBV14,NA
CASSGLAGSYEQYF,TGTGCCAGTAGTGGACTAGCGGGGAGCTACGAGCAGTACTTC,TRBJ2-7,TRBD2,TRBV19,few
CASSYLGGLADTQYF,TGTGCCAGCAGTTACCTTGGCGGGTTGGCGGATACGCAGTATTTT,TRBJ2-3,NA,TRBV6-2/TRBV6-3,many
CASSLSLAGQETQYF,TGTGCCAGCAGTTTGTCTCTAGCGGGCCAAGAGACCCAGTACTTC,TRBJ2-5,TRBD2,TRBV27,many
CASSFDGVGEKLFF,TGTGCCAGCAGTTTTGATGGCGTAGGGGAAAAACTGTTTTTT,TRBJ1-4,NA,TRBV12-3/TRBV12-4,NA
CASSVGQGSHQPKHF,NA,TRBJ1-5,NA,TRBV7-2,NA
CASSPSSDTQYF,TGTGCCAGCAGTCCTAGTTCAGATACGCAGTATTTT,TRBJ2-3,NA,TRBV6-1,many
CASSLVTGKWRTEAFF,TGCGCCAGCAGCTTGGTCACAGGGAAGTGGCGCACTGAAGCTTTCTTT,TRBJ1-1,NA,TRBV5-1,NA
CSASLAGADTGELFF,TGCAGTGCTAGCCTAGCGGGAGCCGACACCGGGGAGCTGTTTTTT,TRBJ2-2,TRBD2,TRBV20-1,many
CSAQGGSTDTQYF,TGCAGTGCTCAGGGGGGGAGCACAGATACGCAGTATTTT,TRBJ2-3,NA,TRBV20-1,NA
CASSLLGSLFISDTQYF,TGTGCCAGCAGCTTACTCGGGAGTCTTTTCATCTCAGATACGCAGTATTTT,TRBJ2-3,NA,TRBV7-9,NA
CASSYSFSNEQFF,TGTGCCAGCAGTTACTCGTTCTCCAATGAGCAGTTCTTC,TRBJ2-1,NA,TRBV6-5,many
CSASGRSDYEKYF,TGCAGTGCTAGTGGCCGCAGTGACTACGAGAAGTACTTC,TRBJ2-7,NA,TRBV20-1,NA
CASSIAGVGAYEQYF,TGTGCCAGCAGTATAGCGGGAGTGGGGGCCTACGAGCAGTACTTC,TRBJ2-7,TRBD2,TRBV7-2,NA
CASSMGLAGGYTRYF,TGTGCCAGTAGTATGGGGCTAGCGGGAGGATATACGCGGTATTTT,TRBJ2-3,TRBD2,TRBV19,NA
CASSQDLYTEAFF,TGTGCCAGCAGCCAAGACCTTTACACTGAAGCTTTCTTT,TRBJ1-1,NA,TRBV11-3,few
CASSDLIPWAGGELFF,TGTGCCAGCAGTGATCTAATCCCCTGGGCAGGGGGGGAGCTGTTTTTT,TRBJ2-2,NA,TRBV2,few
CASSQDLFIPAYEQYF,TGCGCCAGCAGCCAAGATCTATTTATCCCGGCCTACGAGCAGTACTTC,TRBJ2-7,NA,TRBV4-3,few
CASSPPAAIITEAFF,TGTGCCAGCTCACCACCGGCGGCTATAATCACTGAAGCTTTCTTT,TRBJ1-1,NA,TRBV18,few
CASSVSGSSDTQYF,TGTGCCAGCAGTGTTAGCGGGAGCTCTGATACGCAGTATTTT,TRBJ2-3,TRBD2,TRBV6-4,NA
CASSLAPGGQYF,TGTGCCAGCAGTCTAGCACCGGGTGGGCAGTACTTC,TRBJ2-7,NA,TRBV2,few
CATSGTSGRKAYNEQFF,TGTGCCACCAGCGGGACTAGCGGGAGAAAGGCCTACAATGAGCAGTTCTTC,TRBJ2-1,TRBD2,TRBV24-1,NA
CDIPLAGGYEQYF,TGTGACATCCCACTAGCGGGAGGTTACGAGCAGTACTTC,TRBJ2-7,TRBD2,TRBV2,once
CASSYAGNRNTEAFF,TGTGCCAGCAGTTACGCCGGAAATAGGAACACTGAAGCTTTCTTT,TRBJ1-1,NA,TRBV6-2/TRBV6-3,many
CASSGKGRNQPQHF,TGTGCCAGCAGTGGAAAGGGGAGGAATCAGCCCCAGCATTTT,TRBJ1-5,NA,TRBV2,NA
CASSDSTGPDTQYF,TGTGCCAGCAGTGACTCGACAGGGCCAGATACGCAGTATTTT,TRBJ2-3,TRBD1,TRBV6-4,few
CASIPLYTDTQYF,TGTGCCAGCATCCCTCTTTACACAGATACGCAGTATTTT,TRBJ2-3,NA,TRBV6-1,many
CASSLRIRNQPQHF,TGTGCCAGCAGTCTACGTATCCGCAATCAGCCCCAGCATTTT,TRBJ1-5,NA,TRBV28,many
CASSAAGSFYEQYF,TGTGCCAGCAGTGCAGCGGGGTCTTTCTACGAGCAGTACTTC,TRBJ2-7,TRBD2,TRBV25-1,NA
CASSPPGQAPYNYGYTF,TGTGCCAGCAGCCCACCGGGACAGGCTCCCTATAACTATGGCTACACCTTC,TRBJ1-2,TRBD1,TRBV28,NA
CASSYGPDSTDTQYF,TGTGCCAGCAGTTACGGGCCCGATAGCACAGATACGCAGTATTTT,TRBJ2-3,NA,TRBV28,NA
CSARAVLADRTDTQYF,TGCAGTGCTAGAGCCGTACTAGCGGATCGCACAGATACGCAGTATTTT,TRBJ2-3,TRBD2,TRBV20-1,few
CSGPNRETGELFF,TGCAGTGGACCTAACAGGGAGACCGGGGAGCTGTTTTTT,TRBJ2-2,NA,TRBV20-1,few
CASSLSDGGYEQYF,TGTGCCAGCAGTTTATCGGACGGGGGCTACGAGCAGTACTTC,TRBJ2-7,NA,TRBV27,many
CSAISGFSWGVQFF,TGCAGTGCTATCTCGGGTTTTTCGTGGGGCGTGCAGTTCTTC,TRBJ2-1,NA,TRBV20-1,NA
CSARSVTSGGSTDTQYF,TGCAGTGCTAGATCCGTGACTAGCGGGGGGAGCACAGATACGCAGTATTTT,TRBJ2-3,TRBD2,TRBV20-1,few
CASSDFRDSNHNEQFF,TGTGCCAGCAGTGACTTCCGGGACAGCAACCACAATGAGCAGTTCTTC,TRBJ2-1,TRBD1,TRBV25-1,NA
CASRDGNTEAFF,TGTGCCAGCAGGGACGGGAACACTGAAGCTTTCTTT,TRBJ1-1,NA,TRBV27,many
CASTGDRGNEQFF,TGTGCCAGCACCGGGGATAGGGGGAATGAGCAGTTCTTC,TRBJ2-1,NA,TRBV27,many